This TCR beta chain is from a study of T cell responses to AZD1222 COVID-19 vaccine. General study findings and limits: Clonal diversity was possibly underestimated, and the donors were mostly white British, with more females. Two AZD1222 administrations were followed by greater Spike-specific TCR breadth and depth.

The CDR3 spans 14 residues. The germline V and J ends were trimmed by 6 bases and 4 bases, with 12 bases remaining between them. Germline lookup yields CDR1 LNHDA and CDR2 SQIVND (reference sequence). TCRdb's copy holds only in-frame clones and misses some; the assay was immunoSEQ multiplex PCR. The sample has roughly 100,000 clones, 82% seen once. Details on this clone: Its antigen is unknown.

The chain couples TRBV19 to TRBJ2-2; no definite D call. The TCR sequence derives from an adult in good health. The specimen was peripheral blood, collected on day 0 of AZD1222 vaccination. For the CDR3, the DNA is TGTGCCAGTAGCCCCCGAGAGTCCACCGGGGAGCTGTTTTTT. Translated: CASSPRESTGELFF.